This T cell receptor (beta chain) was sequenced in a study of CD8 T cells in ankylosing spondylitis. Study-level points and caveats: Previously reported in reactive arthritis synovial fluid and blood were some of the motif variants. Apparently characteristic of ankylosing spondylitis blood was a TCR beta motif (eight highly homologous variants). Disease-linked clones reportedly concentrated significantly in matched ankylosing spondylitis synovial fluid.

TCRdb redid the calling of the 5' RACE reads with MiXCR, one entry per CDR3 protein. This sample has around 480,000 distinct CDR3 sequences, with more than 15% found just once. Trimming removed 1 base from V and 5 bases from J; junction bases left unmatched: 8. Looked up from germline, CDR1 is SGHAT and CDR2 is FQNNGV. CDR3 size: 15 residues. This clonotype was seen only a few times. Its cognate antigen is unknown. This sequence joins TRBV11-2 and TRBJ2-7; 7 bases are a match to TRBD2. Specimen: blood, either unsorted or a sorted T cell fraction (not recorded which). The clonotype was recovered from a male donor with ankylosing spondylitis. The CDR3 nucleotides read TGTGCCAGCAGCTTAGGTACGGCGGGAGTGAACGAGCAGTACTTC. The encoded protein is CASSLGTAGVNEQYF.